The clone carrying this T cell receptor (beta chain) is labeled medium-sized. As yet, its antigen is unknown. This entry is derived from a study of neurological immune-mediated disorders. In TCRdb, the 5' RACE reads were re-called with MiXCR into one record per CDR3 protein. The table includes some 19,000 distinct CDR3 sequences, about 16% detected once. CDR3 length: 13 residues. CDR1 is DFQATT and CDR2 is SNEGSKA in the germline V gene (reference sequence). V gave up 4 bases and J gave up 2 bases, with 12 bases separating them. Study observations and caveats: It was HTLV-1-associated myelopathy that showed the most TCR clonal expansion, while multiple sclerosis showed the least, falling below healthy controls. Across subjects, expanded clones had no CDR3 amino acid sequences in common, pointing to private repertoires in all groups.

The chain carries TRBV20-1 and TRBJ2-7; D perhaps matches TRBD1 (5 bases). The sequenced sample was PBMCs. This TCR came from a female donor with HTLV-1-associated myelopathy (HAM/TSP). CDR3 in amino acids: CSANRGSTYEQYF. In DNA form, the CDR3 reads TGCAGTGCTAATAGGGGTTCCACCTACGAGCAGTACTTC.